The 24 T cell receptor beta chains presented below share a single source sample, sequenced in a study of cytomegalovirus exposure and HLA in healthy donors. Amplification used 60 Vbeta primers and 13 Jbeta primers. Using immunoSEQ multiplex PCR, the repertoire was profiled, and TCRdb retains in-frame clones only, with some absent. The sample comprises roughly 200,000 clones, around 83% of which are singletons, and 1.5% to 2% rests with the top ten. The sample consisted of PBMCs. These receptors originate from a man between 50 and 59 years old in good health and CMV-seronegative.

This chain links TRBV5-1 with TRBJ1-2, with 9 bases that match TRBD1. This CDR3 comprises 15 residues. The germline CDR1 and CDR2 sequences are SGHRS and YFSETQ. Trimming at V came to 5 bases and at J to 1 base, leaving 6 bases not matched to a gene. The CDR3, as DNA: TGCGCCAGCAGAACAGGGGGCGCTGATAACTATGGCTACACCTTC. Encoded protein: CASRTGGADNYGYTF.

This clone was observed a few times. The chain couples TRBV6-6 to TRBJ2-2, with D possibly being TRBD1 (7 bases). From germline, CDR1 is MNHNY and CDR2 SVGAGI (reference sequence). There are 14 residues in the CDR3. V lost 3 bases and J lost 5, with 10 bases in between. CDR3 amino acids: CASSYSGGTGELFF. The CDR3 DNA follows: TGTGCCAGCAGTTATTCAGGGGGGACCGGGGAGCTGTTTTTT.

The V gene is TRBV25-1, the J gene TRBJ2-2, with a tentative D call TRBD1 (5 bases). The CDR3 runs to 13 residues. V was trimmed by 2 bases and J by 6 bases, leaving 7 bases between them. The germline V gene encodes CDR1 MGHDK and CDR2 SYGVNS. The CDR3: CASSEQGSGELFF. CDR3 nucleotides: TGTGCCAGCAGTGAACAGGGATCCGGGGAGCTGTTTTTT.

This rearrangement joins TRBV2 to TRBJ1-5; tentatively, D is TRBD1 (5 bases). The CDR3 has 15 amino acids. Trimming left V 6 bases short and J 2 bases short, with 14 bases between. Germline V gene lookup returns CDR1 SNHLY and CDR2 FYNNEI. The CDR3 nucleotides read TGTGCCAGCAGAATACAGGACGGTCGCAATCAGCCCCAGCATTTT. Encoded protein: CASRIQDGRNQPQHF.

This chain uses TRBV7-2 with TRBJ2-7; possible D gene TRBD2, 6 bases. V was pared by 2 bases and J by 4 bases, with 9 bases between. The CDR3 is 13 amino acids. From germline, CDR1 is SGHTA and CDR2 FQGNSA. DNA for the CDR3: TGTGCCAGCAGCTTAAGCGGGTATTACGAGCAGTACTTC. Encoded protein: CASSLSGYYEQYF.

There are a few counts of this clone. The chain employs TRBV7-2 and TRBJ2-7; a weak D match, TRBD2 (6 bases). With 4 bases removed from V and 3 bases from J, the gap between germline ends came to 10 bases. The CDR3 extends over 13 amino acids. Germline assignment: CDR1 SGHTA and CDR2 FQGNSA. CDR3 nucleotide sequence: TGTGCCAGCAGCTCGCGGGATTTCTACGAGCAGTACTTC. Translated, it gives CASSSRDFYEQYF.

V is TRBV18 and J is TRBJ2-7, with TRBD2 matching 10 bases. Losses at the gene ends were 3 bases for V and 3 bases for J; bases not matched to a gene: 2. Looked up from germline, CDR1 is KGHSH and CDR2 is LQKENI. This CDR3 is 14 amino acids long. The CDR3 nucleotides read TGTGCCAGCTCACCCGGACTAGCGGACTACGAGCAGTACTTC. This codes for CASSPGLADYEQYF.

For this clone: The germline gene is not matched at one end of the junction; a read error may be the cause. V and J are TRBV7-9 and TRBJ2-7; D unresolved. The CDR3 consists of 15 residues. Germline V gene data show CDR1 as SEHNR and CDR2 as FQNEAQ (reference sequence). The CDR3 spells CSSSSRLLPPYEQYF. DNA of the CDR3: TGTTCCAGCAGCTCCCGACTCCTCCCCCCCTACGAGCAGTACTTC.

Notes on this clone: This sample also contains other DNA sequences that code for the same CDR3. This chain joins TRBV12-5 and TRBJ2-5; 9 bases match TRBD1. The CDR3 covers 14 residues. Trimming cost V 5 bases and J 5 bases; bases outside gene matches: 6. Germline V lookup: CDR1 LGHNT, CDR2 FRNRAP. The CDR3 DNA sequence: TGTGCTAGTGGTCGGGGACAGGGTGGGGAGACCCAGTACTTC. Translated: CASGRGQGGETQYF.

The chain carries TRBV7-2 and TRBJ1-5; D remains ambiguous. V was shortened by 3 bases and J by 4 bases, with 13 bases between the two germline ends. Germline assignment: CDR1 SGHTA and CDR2 FQGNSA. This CDR3 is 15 amino acids long. In nucleotides, the CDR3 is TGTGCCAGCAGCTTTGCAGCGGAGACAAATCAGCCCCAGCATTTT. It translates to CASSFAAETNQPQHF.

CDR3: CASSRIEGTDYGYTF. CDR3 nucleotide sequence: TGTGCCAGCTCACGTATCGAGGGAACAGATTATGGCTACACCTTC. The chain carries TRBV18 and TRBJ1-2; no clear D gene. Between the trimmed V and J ends, which lost 4 bases and 5 bases, there was a span of 17 bases. The CDR3 covers 15 residues. Looked up from germline, CDR1 is KGHSH and CDR2 is LQKENI. Using reference TRBV18 and TRBJ1-2 for the parts outside the CDR3, the full variable domain is NAGVMQNPRHLVRRRGQEARLRCSPMKGHSHVYWYRQLPEEGLKFMVYLQKENIIDESGMPKERFSAEFPKEGPSILRIQQVVRGDSAAYFCASSRIEGTDYGYTFGSGTRLTVV.

The J gene is TRBJ2-5, the V gene TRBV9; 12 bases fit TRBD2. CDR1 and CDR2 (germline): SGDLS, YYNGEE. J gave up 7 bases and V 0 bases, and 7 bases lay outside the gene matches. This CDR3 contains 16 residues. The chain's CDR3 is CASSVGLAGGPGTQYF. For the CDR3, the DNA is TGTGCCAGCAGCGTAGGGCTAGCGGGGGGGCCAGGGACCCAGTACTTC.

This clone was found a few times. The chain uses TRBV6-1 and TRBJ1-1, with D perhaps matching TRBD1 (5 bases). The CDR3 is 14 amino acids. Trimming took 1 base from V and 0 from J, leaving 6 bases between them. Germline values: CDR1 MNHNS, CDR2 SASEGT. The CDR3 DNA reads TGTGCCAGCAGTGAAGGGACACTGAACACTGAAGCTTTCTTT. It is translated as CASSEGTLNTEAFF.

This clone came up a few times. The chain employs TRBV28 and TRBJ2-7, with 10 bases aligning to TRBD1. The CDR3 sequence is 15 residues long. Germline assignment: CDR1 MDHEN and CDR2 SYDVKM. V was pared by 6 bases and J by 9 bases, with 14 bases of the junction left unmatched. The CDR3 region is CASRLTGTGVVGQYF. As DNA, the CDR3 is TGTGCCAGCAGATTGACCGGGACAGGGGTGGTCGGGCAGTACTTC.

This clone was found a few times. The rearrangement uses TRBV7-9 and TRBJ2-7, with a tentative D call TRBD1 (6 bases). Germline V gene sequence: CDR1 SEHNR, CDR2 FQNEAQ (reference sequence). The CDR3 is 14 residues long. V shed 5 bases and J shed 7 bases, with 18 bases lying between them. Written as DNA, the CDR3 is TGTGCCAGCAGCACGTATCAGGGGTTTGGGGAGCAGTACTTC. This codes for CASSTYQGFGEQYF. The variable domain in full, completed from reference TRBV7-9 and TRBJ2-7, reads DTGVSQNPRHKITKRGQNVTFRCDPISEHNRLYWYRQTLGQGPEFLTYFQNEAQLEKSRLLSDRFSAERPKGSFSTLEIQRTEQGDSAMYLCASSTYQGFGEQYFGPGTRLTVT.

This chain joins TRBV10-2 and TRBJ2-3; TRBD2 aligns across 11 bases. This CDR3 spans 16 amino acids. Germline CDR1 and CDR2: WSHSY and SAAADI. V was clipped by 6 bases and J by 2 bases; unmatched bases: 7. The CDR3 DNA is TGCGCCAGCAGATTGGGACTAGCGGACCTCACAGATACGCAGTATTTT. Translation: CASRLGLADLTDTQYF.

This chain links TRBV7-9 with TRBJ2-3; 11 nucleotides match TRBD2. Germline CDR1 and CDR2: SEHNR and FQNEAQ (reference sequence). With V trimmed by 2 bases and J by 2 bases, 3 bases remained unmatched. This CDR3 is 16 amino acids long. The CDR3 coding sequence is TGTGCCAGCAGCTTAAGGACTAGCGGGTCCACAGATACGCAGTATTTT. The encoded protein is CASSLRTSGSTDTQYF.

This chain links TRBV6-1 with TRBJ1-1; TRBD1 might be the D (6 bases). The CDR3 consists of 14 residues. Trimming stripped 7 bases from V and 1 base from J, with 13 bases between. Germline loops: CDR1 MNHNS, CDR2 SASEGT. The CDR3 region is CASTGGGGNTEAFF. The CDR3 nucleotides are TGTGCCAGCACGGGGGGCGGGGGGAACACTGAAGCTTTCTTT.

The rearrangement joins TRBV4-2 to TRBJ1-4; D gene uncertain. The CDR3 sequence is 18 residues long. V was trimmed by 5 bases and J by 0 bases, leaving 19 bases between them. Germline CDR1 is LGHNA and CDR2 is YNFKEQ. The CDR3 region is CASSARPGSDTTNEKLFF. DNA of the CDR3: TGTGCCAGCAGCGCCCGCCCGGGGTCTGATACAACTAATGAAAAACTGTTTTTT.

This clone has more than one count but fewer than ten. The J gene is TRBJ2-6, the V gene TRBV19, with D possibly being TRBD1 (6 bases). The CDR3 is 15 residues long. The V end lost 7 bases, the J end lost 0 bases, and 10 bases lay between the germline ends. Germline CDR1 is LNHDA and CDR2 is SQIVND (reference sequence). The CDR3 is CASIPRGSGANVLTF. The CDR3 DNA is TGTGCCAGTATACCCAGGGGCTCTGGGGCCAACGTCCTGACTTTC.

The rearrangement links TRBV19 to TRBJ2-7, with 11 positions matching TRBD2. V was pared by 5 bases and J by 6 bases, with 6 bases of the junction left unmatched. CDR1 is LNHDA and CDR2 is SQIVND in the germline V gene (reference sequence). This CDR3 has 14 amino acids. The CDR3 DNA sequence: TGTGCCAGTAGTGATATTAGCGGGAGGGCCGAGCAGTACTTC. Protein sequence: CASSDISGRAEQYF.

V gene TRBV19 combines with J gene TRBJ2-5; no clear D gene. Matching the DNA end better, TRBJ2-7 makes the J call doubtful. The CDR3 consists of 14 residues. Germline V CDR1 and CDR2: LNHDA, SQIVND (reference sequence). CDR3 in DNA: TGTGCCAGTAGTAGACACACCTCACCCTACGAGCAGTACTTC. It is translated as CASSRHTSPYEQYF.

The CDR3 DNA reads as TGTGCCAGCAGCGTCCAGACAGGGGGTGCAGAACTAGTTACCACCGGGGAGCTGTTTTTT. Encoded protein: CASSVQTGGAELVTTGELFF. V gene TRBV7-6 combines with J gene TRBJ2-2, with 9 bases aligning to TRBD1. Germline V lookup: CDR1 SGHVS, CDR2 FNYEAQ. Unmatched junction bases numbered 20, after V lost 5 bases and J lost 4 bases. The CDR3 runs 20 residues.

The DNA of the CDR3 is TGTGCCAGCAGTCGTCCGGGACAGGGGGGACAGCCCCAGCATTTT. It translates to CASSRPGQGGQPQHF. The gene calls are TRBV6-6 and TRBJ1-5; 11 bases match TRBD1. The germline V gene has CDR1 MNHNY and CDR2 SVGAGI (reference sequence). The CDR3 has 15 amino acids. V lost 5 bases, J lost 7 bases, and 7 bases stayed unmatched.